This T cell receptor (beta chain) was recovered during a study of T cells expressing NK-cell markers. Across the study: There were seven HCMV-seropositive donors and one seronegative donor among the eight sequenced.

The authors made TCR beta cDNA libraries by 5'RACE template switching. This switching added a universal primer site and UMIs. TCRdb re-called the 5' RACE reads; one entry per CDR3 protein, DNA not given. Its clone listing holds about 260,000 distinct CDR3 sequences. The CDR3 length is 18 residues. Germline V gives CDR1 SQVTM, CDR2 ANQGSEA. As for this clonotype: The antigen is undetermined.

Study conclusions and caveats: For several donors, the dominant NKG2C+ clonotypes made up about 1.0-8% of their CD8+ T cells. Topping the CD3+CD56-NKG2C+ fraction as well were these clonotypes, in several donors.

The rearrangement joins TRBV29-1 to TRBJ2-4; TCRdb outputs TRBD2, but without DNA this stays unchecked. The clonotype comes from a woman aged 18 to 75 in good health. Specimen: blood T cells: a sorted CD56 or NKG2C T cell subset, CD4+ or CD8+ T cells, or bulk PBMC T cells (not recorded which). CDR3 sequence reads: CSVGRGGTSGSAKNIQYF.